A single sample gave rise to the 20 T cell receptor beta chains below, sequenced in a study of blood T cells in healthy people across ages. The second PCR ran roughly 6 to 12 cycles with a sample-barcoded 5' primer and J-beta primers. TCRdb recomputed calls from the 5' RACE reads with MiXCR, one row per CDR3 protein. The sample has around 940,000 distinct CDR3 sequences, just over 50% seen once; the top ten hold about a fifth. The sequenced sample consisted of blood. The source of these receptors is a woman aged 55-70 years in good health.

V usage is TRBV25-1 and J usage is TRBJ2-6; possible D gene TRBD1, 6 bases. Trimming left V 4 bases short and J 0 bases short, with 19 bases between. There are 19 residues in the CDR3. Germline assignment: CDR1 MGHDK and CDR2 SYGVNS. CDR3 residues: CASSAHDGTSYSGANVLTF. The CDR3 DNA follows: TGTGCCAGCAGTGCCCACGATGGGACATCCTACTCTGGGGCCAACGTCCTGACTTTC.

The chain combines TRBV20-1 with TRBJ2-7, with 10 bases identical to TRBD2. The last part of the DNA fits TRBJ2-5 better; the J call may be wrong. Germline-derived CDR1 and CDR2 are DFQATT and SNEGSKA (reference sequence). This CDR3 region has 14 residues. The CDR3 region is CSARASGRAETQYF. CDR3 DNA: TGCAGTGCTAGGGCGAGCGGGAGGGCCGAGACCCAGTACTTC.

A remark on this clonotype: A much larger clone is a single base away; this may be a read error. The chain joins TRBV6-6 to TRBJ2-3, with TRBD2 matching over 7 bases. The germline CDR1 and CDR2 sequences are MNHNY and SVGAGI (reference sequence). The CDR3 runs 14 residues. After removal of 7 bases from V and 3 bases from J, the junction contained 7 bases not matched to a gene. The DNA of the CDR3 is TGTGCCAGCATCCAAGCGGGAAGGACAGATACGCAGTATTTT. Its protein is CASIQAGRTDTQYF.

This sequence joins TRBV7-2 and TRBJ2-1; D not resolved. CDR3 length: 15 amino acids. V lost 1 base, J lost 6 bases, and 13 bases lay in between. Germline-derived CDR1 and CDR2 are SGHTA and FQGNSA. The DNA for the CDR3 is TGTGCCAGCAGCTTAGGTCTACTAATAGGCAATGAGCAGTTCTTC. Translating gives CASSLGLLIGNEQFF.

The rearrangement joins TRBV7-9 to TRBJ2-1; either TRBD1 or TRBD2 may supply D (6 bases each). V lost 5 bases and J lost 8, with 19 bases in between. The germline CDR1 and CDR2 sequences are SEHNR and FQNEAQ (reference sequence). The CDR3 loop spans 15 amino acids. This CDR3 reads CASSQGLQGFDEQFF. CDR3 DNA: TGTGCCAGCAGCCAGGGACTCCAGGGGTTCGATGAGCAGTTCTTC.

The chain employs TRBV27 and TRBJ2-5; either TRBD1 or TRBD2 may supply D (6 bases each). Trimming pared 0 bases from V and 1 base from J, leaving 15 bases between. The germline V gene has CDR1 MNHEY and CDR2 SMNVEV (reference sequence). This CDR3 comprises 17 residues. The CDR3 DNA reads as TGTGCCAGCAGTTTATCTAGCGGAGGGGGGTTCCAAGAGACCCAGTACTTC. It is translated as CASSLSSGGGFQETQYF.

This clonotype was recorded a few times. The V gene is TRBV7-2, the J gene TRBJ2-7; D is undetermined. V gave up 5 bases and J gave up 3 bases, with 14 bases separating them. This CDR3 spans 14 amino acids. The germline V gene has CDR1 SGHTA and CDR2 FQGNSA. This chain's CDR3 is CASSPRRTGYEQYF. CDR3 nucleotide sequence: TGTGCCAGCAGCCCCCGAAGAACTGGCTACGAGCAGTACTTC. Full variable domain (outside the CDR3, taken from reference TRBV7-2 and TRBJ2-7): GAGVSQSPSNKVTEKGKDVELRCDPISGHTALYWYRQSLGQGLEFLIYFQGNSAPDKSGLPSDRFSAERTGGSVSTLTIQRTQQEDSAVYLCASSPRRTGYEQYFGPGTRLTVT.

This sequence joins TRBV7-9 and TRBJ1-1; 8 bases agree with TRBD1. This CDR3 has 12 residues. Germline-derived CDR1 and CDR2 are SEHNR and FQNEAQ (reference sequence). Trimming took 7 bases from V and 5 from J; bases not matched to a gene: 3. The CDR3 protein is CASNDRGTEAFF. Here the CDR3 DNA reads TGTGCCAGCAACGACAGGGGTACTGAAGCTTTCTTT. The full variable domain, with the rest looked up from reference TRBV7-9 and TRBJ1-1, is DTGVSQNPRHKITKRGQNVTFRCDPISEHNRLYWYRQTLGQGPEFLTYFQNEAQLEKSRLLSDRFSAERPKGSFSTLEIQRTEQGDSAMYLCASNDRGTEAFFGQGTRLTVV.

CDR3 in amino acids: CSASPQRGNTEAFF. The CDR3 DNA follows: TGCAGTGCTAGCCCCCAGCGGGGAAACACTGAAGCTTTCTTT. The chain recombines TRBV20-1 with TRBJ1-1; D uncertain. CDR3 length equals 14 residues. Trimming pared 3 bases from V and 2 bases from J, leaving 13 bases between. Germline lookup yields CDR1 DFQATT and CDR2 SNEGSKA (reference sequence).

This clonotype was picked up a small number of times. The chain carries TRBV7-9 and TRBJ2-3, with D possibly being TRBD1 or TRBD2 (7 bases each). The V gene lost 1 base and the J gene lost 1 base, with 24 bases spanning the gap. Germline V gene lookup returns CDR1 SEHNR and CDR2 FQNEAQ (reference sequence). This CDR3 has 20 amino acids. DNA of the CDR3: TGTGCCAGCAGCTTAGGCGGCCCAGGGGGGGCCCCCGCACGCACAGATACGCAGTATTTT. This codes for CASSLGGPGGAPARTDTQYF.

V is TRBV29-1 and J is TRBJ2-7; a possible D gene is TRBD1 (5 bases). The CDR3 extends over 12 amino acids. Germline V gene sequence: CDR1 SQVTM, CDR2 ANQGSEA. The CDR3 coding sequence is TGCAGGGTAGAAGGGGTGGGTGATGAGCAGTACTTC. As protein: CRVEGVGDEQYF.

The chain combines TRBV5-1 with TRBJ2-7; D unresolved. Germline V CDR1 and CDR2: SGHRS, YFSETQ. The CDR3 loop spans 15 amino acids. The V end was cut by 4 bases, the J end by 0 bases, with 14 bases between. The CDR3 loop is CASSPMGLSSYEQYF. The CDR3 bases are TGCGCCAGCAGCCCCATGGGTCTGAGCTCCTACGAGCAGTACTTC.

A few counts support this clonotype. This chain connects TRBV7-2 to TRBJ2-7; D remains unclear. Trimming shortened V by 3 bases and J by 0 bases, and 9 bases separated the two germline ends. The CDR3 length is 14 residues. Per germline, CDR1 SGHTA and CDR2 FQGNSA. As DNA, the CDR3 is TGTGCCAGCAGCTTCCAGCGAGGCTCCTACGAGCAGTACTTC. Translating it yields CASSFQRGSYEQYF.

This clonotype is a singleton in its sample. V is TRBV2 and J is TRBJ1-2; no clear D gene. The germline V gene has CDR1 SNHLY and CDR2 FYNNEI. V gave up 7 bases and J gave up 7 bases, with 16 bases separating them. The length of the CDR3 is 13 residues. CDR3 bases: TGTGCCAGCATTGGACGGCGCTTAGGTGGCTACACCTTC. It translates to CASIGRRLGGYTF.

This chain uses TRBV6-2 or TRBV6-3 with TRBJ1-5; D is possibly TRBD1 (6 bases). From germline, CDR1 is MNHEY and CDR2 SVGEGT. With 7 bases removed from V and 3 bases from J, the gap between germline ends came to 16 bases. This CDR3 has 15 residues. The CDR3 protein is CASKNDRSNNQPQHF. Written as DNA, the CDR3 is TGTGCCAGCAAGAATGACAGGTCAAACAATCAGCCCCAGCATTTT.

This clonotype was detected a few times. The rearrangement links TRBV10-3 to TRBJ2-5, with TRBD1 as a possible D gene (5 bases). This CDR3 has 13 amino acids. Deletions cut 7 bases from V and 3 bases from J, with 12 bases between. CDR1 and CDR2 from the germline V gene are ENHRY and SYGVKD. CDR3 amino acids: CAIMSTGEETQYF. DNA of the CDR3: TGTGCCATCATGAGCACAGGTGAAGAGACCCAGTACTTC.

This clonotype came up once. V and J are TRBV6-6 and TRBJ2-3, with 7 bases identical to TRBD1. In germline, CDR1 is MNHNY, CDR2 SVGAGI (reference sequence). The CDR3 has 16 residues. The V and J ends lost 7 bases and 1 base, in that order; junction bases with no gene match: 11. For the CDR3, the DNA is TGTGCCAGCAACCACCGGGGACAGAGTCGCACAGATACGCAGTATTTT. Translated: CASNHRGQSRTDTQYF.

This clonotype was seen only a few times. The chain employs TRBV7-8 and TRBJ2-7; 10 nucleotides agree with TRBD1. The CDR3 is 15 amino acids. J lost 5 bases, V lost 5 bases, and 9 bases had no gene match. CDR1 is SGHVS and CDR2 is FQNEAQ in the germline V gene. Here the CDR3 DNA reads TGTGCCAGCAGCAAAACCGGGACAGGGGTCCACGAGCAGTACTTC. Residues: CASSKTGTGVHEQYF.

The gene calls are TRBV15 and TRBJ2-7, with D hard to call. Looked up from germline, CDR1 is LNHNV and CDR2 is YYDKDF (reference sequence). The CDR3 has 15 amino acids. V was trimmed by 5 bases and J by 4 bases, leaving 18 bases between them. The CDR3 protein is CATSSSSFVRYEQYF. In DNA form, the CDR3 reads TGTGCCACCAGCTCTTCGTCATTTGTTCGGTACGAGCAGTACTTC.

The chain joins TRBV28 to TRBJ1-2; D call uncertain. There are 12 residues in the CDR3. Trimming stripped 5 bases from V and 4 bases from J, with 8 bases between. The V gene's germline CDR1 is MDHEN and CDR2 SYDVKM. CDR3 DNA sequence: TGTGCCAGCAGTCCTAACAGCTATGGCTACACCTTC. Translated: CASSPNSYGYTF.